Sequencing of this T cell receptor beta chain was carried out in a study of shared clonotypes between healthy human individuals. The CDR3 extends over 15 amino acids. Trimming cost V 3 bases and J 10 bases, with 16 bases left between them. The germline CDR1 and CDR2 sequences are ENHRY and SYGVKD. Data came from immunoSEQ multiplex PCR; TCRdb stores just in-frame clones and leaves some out. The sample includes roughly 2.5 million clones, 85% to 95% of them seen just once. The study drew its donors from healthy HIV-negative adults without recent acute infections or vaccinations. Every one of the donors was a Caucasian adult that lived in Nashville, Tennessee.

The rearrangement links TRBV10-3 to TRBJ1-6; weak D call: TRBD1 (6 bases). The sample was naive CD4+ T cells sorted from blood. Regarding subset: CD45RA+ positively selected. This sequence originates from a man aged 18 to 30 in good health. The chain's CDR3 is CAISEIGGMGSPLHF. Here the CDR3 DNA reads TGTGCCATCAGTGAAATTGGGGGCATGGGATCACCCCTCCACTTT.